Given below is one T cell receptor (beta chain) in context. These data originate in a study of shared clonotypes between healthy human individuals. Study overall: Serving as donors were a couple of women and a few men, whose ages spanned 18 to 49.

Per the germline V gene, CDR1 is MNHEY and CDR2 is SVGAGI. V was trimmed by 2 bases and J by 5 bases, leaving 9 bases between them. This CDR3 spans 13 amino acids. In the authors' methods: Junction-only sequences without quality scores were provided by ImmunoSEQ, so filtering was different. Here immunoSEQ multiplex PCR was the method, and the copy in TCRdb shows in-frame clones only, minus some. D and trimming were read from the DNA, whereas the V and J calls and clone size are those reported in that table. The table has about 1 million clones, about 76% seen once. V is TRBV6-5 and J is TRBJ1-1; D call uncertain. The specimen was memory CD4+ T cells sorted from blood. Subset of the sample: CD45RA-negative fraction. This receptor was identified in a man aged 18-30 years in good health. The CDR3: CASSYRVRTEAFF. The CDR3 nucleotides read TGTGCCAGCAGTTACCGGGTTAGGACTGAAGCTTTCTTT.